Here is one T cell receptor (beta chain) with its context. Germline assignment: CDR1 SGHRS and CDR2 YFSETQ. Trimming at V came to 3 bases and at J to 3 bases, leaving 9 bases not matched to a gene. The CDR3 is 16 amino acids. The data derive from a study of blood T cell repertoires in COVID-19. About the study: PBMCs, B-cell-depleted T cells, or T cells provided the cDNA or gDNA that made up the material.

Sequencing was performed with immunoSEQ multiplex PCR; in TCRdb, only in-frame clones are kept and a portion is missing. Of 200,000 to 250,000 clones detected, 75% to 90% appear once; the ten largest clones hold about 3.3%. This TCR came from a woman younger than 30 in a cohort exposed to, infected with or recovered from COVID-19 (not recorded which). The chain has TRBV5-1 and TRBJ2-1; 7 bases agree with TRBD2. The sequenced material came from PBMCs or T cells enriched from blood (not recorded which). The CDR3 DNA follows: TGCGCCAGCAGCTCGGGCGGGGGTTCCGGCTACAATGAGCAGTTCTTC. Amino acid sequence: CASSSGGGSGYNEQFF.